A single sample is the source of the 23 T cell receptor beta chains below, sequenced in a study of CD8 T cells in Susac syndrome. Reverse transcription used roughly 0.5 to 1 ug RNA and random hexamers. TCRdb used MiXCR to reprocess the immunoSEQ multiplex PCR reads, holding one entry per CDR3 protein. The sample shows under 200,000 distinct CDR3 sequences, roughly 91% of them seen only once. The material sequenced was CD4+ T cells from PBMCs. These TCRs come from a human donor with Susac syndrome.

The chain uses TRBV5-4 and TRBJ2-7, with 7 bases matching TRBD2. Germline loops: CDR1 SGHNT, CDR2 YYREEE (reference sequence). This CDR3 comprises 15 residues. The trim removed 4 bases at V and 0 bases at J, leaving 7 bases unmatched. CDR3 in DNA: TGTGCCAGCAGCCGAGGGGCTAGCGGCTCCTACGAGCAGTACTTC. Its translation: CASSRGASGSYEQYF. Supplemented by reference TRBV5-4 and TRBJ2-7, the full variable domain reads ETGVTQSPTHLIKTRGQQVTLRCSSQSGHNTVSWYQQALGQGPQFIFQYYREEENGRGNFPPRFSGLQFPNYSSELNVNALELDDSALYLCASSRGASGSYEQYFGPGTRLTVT.

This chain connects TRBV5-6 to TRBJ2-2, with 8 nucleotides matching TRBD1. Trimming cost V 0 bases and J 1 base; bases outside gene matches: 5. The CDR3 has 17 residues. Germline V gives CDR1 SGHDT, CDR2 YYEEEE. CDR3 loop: CASSLAAGTGNTGELFF. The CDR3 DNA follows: TGTGCCAGCAGCTTGGCGGCCGGGACAGGGAACACCGGGGAGCTGTTTTTT.

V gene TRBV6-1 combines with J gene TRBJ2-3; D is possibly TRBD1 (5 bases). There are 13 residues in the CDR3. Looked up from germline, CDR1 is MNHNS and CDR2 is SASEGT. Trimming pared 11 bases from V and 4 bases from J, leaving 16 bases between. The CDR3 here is CAGPTGWSDTQYF. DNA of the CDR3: TGTGCCGGACCTACAGGTTGGTCAGATACGCAGTATTTT.

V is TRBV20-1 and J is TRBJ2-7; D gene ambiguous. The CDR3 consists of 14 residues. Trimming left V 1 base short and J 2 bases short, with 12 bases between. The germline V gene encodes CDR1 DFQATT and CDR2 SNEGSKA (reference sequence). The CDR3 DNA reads TGCAGTGCTAGAGGGGGTAGCCCCACCTACGAGCAGTACTTC. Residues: CSARGGSPTYEQYF.

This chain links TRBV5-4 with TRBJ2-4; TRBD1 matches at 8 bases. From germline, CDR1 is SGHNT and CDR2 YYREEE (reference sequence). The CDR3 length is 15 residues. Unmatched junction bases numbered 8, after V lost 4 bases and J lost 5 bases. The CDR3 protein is CASSRRTGLENIQYF. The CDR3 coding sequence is TGTGCCAGCAGCCGGCGGACAGGGCTCGAAAACATTCAGTACTTC.

The CDR3 region has the DNA TGTGCCAGCAGTCGACAGGGGATTTCCACTGAAGCTTTCTTT. It specifies CASSRQGISTEAFF. The chain is built from TRBV7-9 and TRBJ1-1, with TRBD1 matching 8 bases. Trimming took 6 bases from V and 4 from J; bases not matched to a gene: 7. From germline, CDR1 is SEHNR and CDR2 FQNEAQ (reference sequence). CDR3 size: 14 residues.

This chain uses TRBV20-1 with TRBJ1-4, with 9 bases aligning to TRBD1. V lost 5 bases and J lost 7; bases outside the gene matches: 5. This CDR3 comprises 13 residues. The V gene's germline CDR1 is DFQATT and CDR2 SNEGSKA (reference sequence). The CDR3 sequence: CSALTGGGEKLFF. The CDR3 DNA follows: TGCAGTGCTCTGACAGGGGGGGGTGAAAAACTGTTTTTT.

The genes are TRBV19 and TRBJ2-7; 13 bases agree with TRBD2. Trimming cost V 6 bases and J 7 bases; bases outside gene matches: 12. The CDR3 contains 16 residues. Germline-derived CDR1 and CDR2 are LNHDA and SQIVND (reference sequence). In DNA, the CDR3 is TGTGCCAGTAGCCAAGGCGGACTAGCGGGAGCGGGAGAGCAGTACTTC. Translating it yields CASSQGGLAGAGEQYF.

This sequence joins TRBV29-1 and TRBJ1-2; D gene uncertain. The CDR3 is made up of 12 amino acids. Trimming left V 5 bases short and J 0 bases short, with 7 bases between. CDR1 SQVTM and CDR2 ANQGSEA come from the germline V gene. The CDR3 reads CSVFTANYGYTF. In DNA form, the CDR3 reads TGCAGCGTTTTCACTGCTAACTATGGCTACACCTTC.

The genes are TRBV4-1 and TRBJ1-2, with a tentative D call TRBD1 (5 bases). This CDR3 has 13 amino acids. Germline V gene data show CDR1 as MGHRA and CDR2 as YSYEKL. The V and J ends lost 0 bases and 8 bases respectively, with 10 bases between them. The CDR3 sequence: CASSQDRAGGYTF. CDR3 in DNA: TGCGCCAGCAGCCAAGATCGGGCAGGGGGCTACACCTTC.

The CDR3 DNA reads as TGTGCCATCAGTGATAGGCGGACAGCTAACTATGGCTACACCTTC. Translated, it gives CAISDRRTANYGYTF. The J gene is TRBJ1-2, the V gene TRBV10-3, with a possible D match to TRBD1 (6 bases). Germline-derived CDR1 and CDR2 are ENHRY and SYGVKD. Trimming pared 3 bases from V and 0 bases from J, leaving 11 bases between. The CDR3 runs to 15 residues.

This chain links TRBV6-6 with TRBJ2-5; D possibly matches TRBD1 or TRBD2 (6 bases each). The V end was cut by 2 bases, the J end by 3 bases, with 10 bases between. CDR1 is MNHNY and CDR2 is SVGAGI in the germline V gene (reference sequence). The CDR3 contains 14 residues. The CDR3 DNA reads TGTGCCAGCAGTTACAACGGGGGCAAAGAGACCCAGTACTTC. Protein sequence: CASSYNGGKETQYF.

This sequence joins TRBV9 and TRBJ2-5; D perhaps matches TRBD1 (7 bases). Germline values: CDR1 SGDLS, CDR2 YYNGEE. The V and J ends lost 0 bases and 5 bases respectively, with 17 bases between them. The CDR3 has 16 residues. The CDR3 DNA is TGTGCCAGCAGCGTAGCCCCTGGAGGGGGCCGGGAGACCCAGTACTTC. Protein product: CASSVAPGGGRETQYF.

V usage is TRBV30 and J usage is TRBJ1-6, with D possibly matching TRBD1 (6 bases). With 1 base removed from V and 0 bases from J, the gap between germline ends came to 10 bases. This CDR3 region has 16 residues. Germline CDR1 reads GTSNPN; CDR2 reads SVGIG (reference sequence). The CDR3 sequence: CAWSATGSSYNSPLHF. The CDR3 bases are TGTGCCTGGAGTGCAACAGGGAGCTCCTATAATTCACCCCTCCACTTT.

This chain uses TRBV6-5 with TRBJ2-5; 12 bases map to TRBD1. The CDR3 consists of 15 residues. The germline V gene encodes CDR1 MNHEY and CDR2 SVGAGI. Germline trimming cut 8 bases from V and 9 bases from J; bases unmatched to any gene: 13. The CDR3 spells CASPGQGASGGSQYF. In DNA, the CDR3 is TGTGCCAGCCCGGGACAGGGGGCGTCAGGAGGGTCCCAGTACTTC.

The CDR3 region has the DNA TGTGCCAGCAGTTTCACGGGACTAAAAAACTACGAGCAGTACTTC. Protein product: CASSFTGLKNYEQYF. J is TRBJ2-7 and V is TRBV28; TRBD2 matches at 7 bases. From germline, CDR1 is MDHEN and CDR2 SYDVKM. V trimming: 3 bases; J trimming: 3 bases; junction bases outside the gene matches: 8. The CDR3 totals 15 residues. Looking up the rest from reference TRBV28 and TRBJ2-7 gives the full variable domain: DVKVTQSSRYLVKRTGEKVFLECVQDMDHENMFWYRQDPGLGLRLIYFSYDVKMKEKGDIPEGYSVSREKKERFSLILESASTNQTSMYLCASSFTGLKNYEQYFGPGTRLTVT.

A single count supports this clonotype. The DNA for the CDR3 is TGTGCCCCCCGCTCCTACGAGCAGTACTTC. Amino acid sequence: CAPRSYEQYF. The chain carries TRBV19 and TRBJ2-7; D gene unclear. CDR1 is LNHDA and CDR2 is SQIVND in the germline V gene (reference sequence). The V end lost 11 bases, the J end lost 0 bases, and 5 bases lay between the germline ends. This CDR3 spans 10 amino acids. Drawing the rest from reference TRBV19 and TRBJ2-7, the complete variable domain is DGGITQSPKYLFRKEGQNVTLSCEQNLNHDAMYWYRQDPGQGLRLIYYSQIVNDFQKGDIAEGYSVSREKKESFPLTVTSAQKNPTAFYLCAPRSYEQYFGPGTRLTVT.

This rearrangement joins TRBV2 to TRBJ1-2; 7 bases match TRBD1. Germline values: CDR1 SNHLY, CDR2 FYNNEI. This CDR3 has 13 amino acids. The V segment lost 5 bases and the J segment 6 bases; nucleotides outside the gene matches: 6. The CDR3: CASSTGTANGYTF. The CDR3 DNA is TGTGCCAGCAGTACCGGGACAGCTAATGGCTACACCTTC.

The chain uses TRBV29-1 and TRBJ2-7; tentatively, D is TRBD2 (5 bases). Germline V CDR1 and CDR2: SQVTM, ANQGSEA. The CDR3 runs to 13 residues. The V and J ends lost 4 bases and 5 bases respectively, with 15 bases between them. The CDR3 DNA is TGCAGCGTTGCCCGGAGGCTAACGGACGAGCAGTACTTC. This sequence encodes CSVARRLTDEQYF.

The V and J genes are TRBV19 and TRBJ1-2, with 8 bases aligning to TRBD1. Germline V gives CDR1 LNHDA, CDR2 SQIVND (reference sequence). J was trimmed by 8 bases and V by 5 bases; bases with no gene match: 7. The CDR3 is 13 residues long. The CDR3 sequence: CASSPDRVQGYTF. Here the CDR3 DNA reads TGTGCCAGTAGTCCGGACAGGGTACAAGGCTACACCTTC.

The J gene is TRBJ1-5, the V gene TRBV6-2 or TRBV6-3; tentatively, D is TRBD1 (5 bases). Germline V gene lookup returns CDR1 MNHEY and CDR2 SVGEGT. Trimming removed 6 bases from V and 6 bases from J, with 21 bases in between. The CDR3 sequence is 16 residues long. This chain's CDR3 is CASRTPGASRGQPQHF. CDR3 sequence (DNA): TGTGCCAGCAGAACGCCCGGGGCCAGTCGAGGTCAGCCCCAGCATTTT.

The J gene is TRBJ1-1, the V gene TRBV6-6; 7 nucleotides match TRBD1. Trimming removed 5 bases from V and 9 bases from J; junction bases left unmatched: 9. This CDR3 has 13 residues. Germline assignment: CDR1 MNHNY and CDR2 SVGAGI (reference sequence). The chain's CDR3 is CASSRTGQLKAFF. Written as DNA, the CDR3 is TGTGCCAGCAGTCGGACGGGACAGCTGAAAGCTTTCTTT.

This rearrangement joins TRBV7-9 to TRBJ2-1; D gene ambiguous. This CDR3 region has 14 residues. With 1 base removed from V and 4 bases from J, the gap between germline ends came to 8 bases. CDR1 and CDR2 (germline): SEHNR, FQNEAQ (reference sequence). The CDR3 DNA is TGTGCCAGCAGCTTAGACTCTGGGTACAATGAGCAGTTCTTC. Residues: CASSLDSGYNEQFF. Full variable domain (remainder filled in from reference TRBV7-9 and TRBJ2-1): DTGVSQNPRHKITKRGQNVTFRCDPISEHNRLYWYRQTLGQGPEFLTYFQNEAQLEKSRLLSDRFSAERPKGSFSTLEIQRTEQGDSAMYLCASSLDSGYNEQFFGPGTRLTVL.